This T cell receptor (beta chain) was sequenced for a study of cytomegalovirus exposure and HLA in healthy donors. Study-wide findings and caveats: Sequencing depth roughly uniform across donors was assumed in presence/absence analyses.

On this clone: Its cognate antigen is unknown.

The donors, nominally healthy at sampling, likely had unrecorded immune exposures. The PCR ran on 60 Vbeta and 13 Jbeta primers. The assay was immunoSEQ multiplex PCR, and TCRdb's table has in-frame clones only and misses some. The table lists 100,000 or so clones, about 77% of them singletons. Germline V lookup: CDR1 MGHRA, CDR2 YSYEKL. V gave up 0 bases and J gave up 7 bases; unmatched junction bases: 9. There are 17 residues in the CDR3. Sequenced sample: PBMCs. The rearrangement uses TRBV4-1 and TRBJ1-5; 10 bases agree with TRBD1. This receptor was identified in a woman under 30 in good health and CMV-seropositive. The CDR3 DNA reads as TGCGCCAGCAGCCAAGACGGATTGACAGGGGGCTTGCAGCCCCAGCATTTT. Protein: CASSQDGLTGGLQPQHF.